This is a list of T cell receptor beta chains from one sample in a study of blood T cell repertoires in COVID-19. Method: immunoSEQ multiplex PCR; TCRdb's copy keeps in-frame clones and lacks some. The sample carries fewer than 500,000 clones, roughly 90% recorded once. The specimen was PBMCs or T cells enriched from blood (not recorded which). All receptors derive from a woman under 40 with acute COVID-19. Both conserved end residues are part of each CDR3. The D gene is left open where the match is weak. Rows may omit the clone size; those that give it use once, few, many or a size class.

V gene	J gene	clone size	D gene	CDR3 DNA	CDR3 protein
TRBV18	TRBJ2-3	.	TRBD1	TGTGCCAGCTCACGCGGACAGGGTTTCACAGATACGCAGTATTTT	CASSRGQGFTDTQYF
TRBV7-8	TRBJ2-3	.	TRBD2	TGTGCCAGCAGCCCCCAAGCGGGGGTAAGTGAGGCAGATACGCAGTATTTT	CASSPQAGVSEADTQYF
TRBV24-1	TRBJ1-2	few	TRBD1	TGTGCCACCAGTGAGGCCGGGACAGGGGGTGGTAATATGAATGGCTACACCTTC	CATSEAGTGGGNMNGYTF
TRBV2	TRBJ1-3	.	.	TGTGCCAGCAGTGACCTTTACCCTGCGCACACCATATATTTT	CASSDLYPAHTIYF
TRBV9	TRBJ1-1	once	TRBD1	TGTGCCAGCAGCGTAGACCTTAACAGGGGCTTGGGCACTGAAGCTTTCTTT	CASSVDLNRGLGTEAFF
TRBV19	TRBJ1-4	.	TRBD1	TGTGCCAGTAGTATTGTAGGACAGGGACTATCTAATGAAAAACTGTTTTTT	CASSIVGQGLSNEKLFF
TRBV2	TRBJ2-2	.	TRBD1	TGTGCCAGCAGTGAAGAAACAGGGGCCGGGGAGCTGTTTTTT	CASSEETGAGELFF
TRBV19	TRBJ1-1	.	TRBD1	TGTGCCAGTAGTATCCCCCCCGAGATAGGGGGCGTCGAGGACACTGAAGCTTTCTTT	CASSIPPEIGGVEDTEAFF
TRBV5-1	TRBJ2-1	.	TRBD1	TGCGCCAGCAGCTTGGCGGGACAGGTATACAATGAGCAGTTCTTC	CASSLAGQVYNEQFF
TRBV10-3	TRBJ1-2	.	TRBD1	TGTGCCATCAGTCAGGGGGACTATGGCTACACCTTC	CAISQGDYGYTF
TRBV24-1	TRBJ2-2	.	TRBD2	TGTGCCACCAGTGTTCCTAGCGGGGGGGCCGGGGAGCTGTTTTTT	CATSVPSGGAGELFF
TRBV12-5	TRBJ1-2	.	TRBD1	TGTGCTAGTGGACCGGGACAGGGGAGGGACTACACCTTC	CASGPGQGRDYTF
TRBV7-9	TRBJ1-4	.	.	TGTGCCAGCAGCTTAGCAGGTCAGGGGAATGAAAAACTGTTTTTT	CASSLAGQGNEKLFF
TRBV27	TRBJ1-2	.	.	TGTGCCACCCGCTATGTGGGAGACTATGGCTACACCTTC	CATRYVGDYGYTF
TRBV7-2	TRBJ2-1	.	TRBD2	TGTGCCAGCAGCTCTCTAGCGGGGGGATTCCTCGATGAGCAGTTCTTC	CASSSLAGGFLDEQFF
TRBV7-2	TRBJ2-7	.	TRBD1	TGTGCCAGCAGCTCACAGGGGGCGAGTGAGCAGTACTTC	CASSSQGASEQYF
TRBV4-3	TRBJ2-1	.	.	TGCGCCAGCAGCGAGGACTCCGCGGTGGACTACAATGAGCAGTTCTTC	CASSEDSAVDYNEQFF
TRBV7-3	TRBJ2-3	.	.	TGTGCCAGCAGCTTAACGGGGGCGGATACGCAGTATTTT	CASSLTGADTQYF
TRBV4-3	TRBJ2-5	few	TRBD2	TGCGCCAGCAGCCAAGCCCGAGGCGGGGGGGCCTTGGAGACCCAGTACTTC	CASSQARGGGALETQYF
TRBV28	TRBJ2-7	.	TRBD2	TGTGCCAGCCGCCCGGGGGGGGAAGGGGTAAAATACGAGCAGTACTTC	CASRPGGEGVKYEQYF
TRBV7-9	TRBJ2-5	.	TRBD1	TGTGCCAGCAGCTTAGGGGACAGGGAAGGAGAGACCCAGTACTTC	CASSLGDREGETQYF
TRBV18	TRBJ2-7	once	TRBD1	TGTGCCAGCTCACCTAGGCCAGGGGGAAGGGAGCAGTACTTC	CASSPRPGGREQYF
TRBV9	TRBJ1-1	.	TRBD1	TGTGCCAGCAGCGGAACTGAGGGGACAGATACGAACACTGAAGCTTTCTTT	CASSGTEGTDTNTEAFF
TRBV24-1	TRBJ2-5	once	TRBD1	TGTGCCACCAGTGATCCAGGACAGGGGGTAGGGGAGACCCAGTACTTC	CATSDPGQGVGETQYF
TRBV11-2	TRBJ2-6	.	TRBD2	TGTGCCAGCAGCTTAGATCAGTGGGGGGGAGCTGGGGCCAACGTCCTGACTTTC	CASSLDQWGGAGANVLTF
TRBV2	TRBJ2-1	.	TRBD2	TGTGCCAGCAGTGATCTCGGGGGGGCCGCAAATGAGCAGTTCTTC	CASSDLGGAANEQFF
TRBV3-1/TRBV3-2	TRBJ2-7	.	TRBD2	TGTGCCAGCAGTCATTCTCGACTAGCGGCTTGGGAGCAGTACTTC	CASSHSRLAAWEQYF
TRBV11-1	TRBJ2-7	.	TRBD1	TGTGCCAGCAGCCAGGGACAGGTTTACGAGCAGTACTTC	CASSQGQVYEQYF
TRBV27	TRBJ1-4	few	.	TGTGCCAGCAGTTCGCGGGGGTCTACTAATGAAAAACTGTTTTTT	CASSSRGSTNEKLFF
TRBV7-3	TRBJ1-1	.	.	TGTGCCAGCAGCTTATCAGGGCGGTCTGAAGCTTTCTTT	CASSLSGRSEAFF
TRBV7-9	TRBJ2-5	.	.	TGTGCCAGCAGCCTGTGGACAAGTCAAGAGACCCAGTACTTC	CASSLWTSQETQYF
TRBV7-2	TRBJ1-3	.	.	TGTGCCAGCAGCTTAGATCTTTACTCTGGAAACACCATATATTTT	CASSLDLYSGNTIYF
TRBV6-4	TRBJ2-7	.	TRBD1	TGTGCCAGCAGCCTCATAGACAGGGTGGAAGCCGAGCAGTACTTC	CASSLIDRVEAEQYF
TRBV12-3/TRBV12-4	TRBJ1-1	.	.	TGTGCCAGCAGGAAACTACGCACTGAAGCTTTCTTT	CASRKLRTEAFF
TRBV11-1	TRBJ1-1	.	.	TGTGCCAGCAGCTTAGCCTCACAGAAGAACACTGAAGCTTTCTTT	CASSLASQKNTEAFF
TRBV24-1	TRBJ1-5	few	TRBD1	TGTGCCACCAGTGAGTCAGGGGGCAGGGGGGATCAGCCCCAGCATTTT	CATSESGGRGDQPQHF
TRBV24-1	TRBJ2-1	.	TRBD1	TGTGCCACCAGTGATCCCTCGGGGACAGGCAACAATGAGCAGTTCTTC	CATSDPSGTGNNEQFF
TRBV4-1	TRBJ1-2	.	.	TGCGCCAGCAGCCCACCCCCGGACAGACCTCATGGCTACACCTTC	CASSPPPDRPHGYTF
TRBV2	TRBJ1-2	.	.	TGTGCCAGCAGCCCCGGGATGAACTATGGCTACACCTTC	CASSPGMNYGYTF
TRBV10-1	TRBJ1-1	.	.	TGCGCCAGCAGGGCCGGGATAAACACTGAAGCTTTCTTT	CASRAGINTEAFF
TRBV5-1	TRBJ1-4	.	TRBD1	TGCGCCAGCAGCCCGGTGGGCTCTCCGGGACAGCCATCTCGGACTAATGAAAAACTGTTTTTT	CASSPVGSPGQPSRTNEKLFF
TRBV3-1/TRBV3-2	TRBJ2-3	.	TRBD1	TGTGCCAGCAGCCGAGGACAGGGCAGGTACCCTAGCACAGATACGCAGTATTTT	CASSRGQGRYPSTDTQYF